This TCR beta chain stems from a study of cytomegalovirus exposure and HLA in healthy donors. This clone was seen more than once but under ten times. Its specificity is not known. Sequencing used immunoSEQ multiplex PCR; TCRdb keeps in-frame clones, though not all of them. This table has approximately 210,000 clones, about 84% appearing once. V was cut by 4 bases and J by 5 bases, with 9 bases left in between. CDR1 is SNHLY, CDR2 FYNNEI, per germline. This CDR3 region has 12 residues. Regarding the study as a whole: Roughly 170 TCR beta chains were listed as cytomegalovirus-associated. The tendency of first-cohort TCR clusters to co-occur in the 130 or so validation repertoires was identified by a subsequent analysis.

This chain uses TRBV2 with TRBJ2-7; D is ambiguous. This clonotype was obtained from a woman aged 18-29 years in good health and CMV-seronegative. The sequencing sample was made of PBMCs. The chain's CDR3 is CASSARRDEQYF. The CDR3 nucleotides read TGTGCCAGCAGTGCCCGAAGAGACGAGCAGTACTTC.